Included here is one T cell receptor (beta chain) sequence, with context. Its antigen is still unknown. This entry comes from a study of Ad26.COV2.S vaccination and SARS-CoV-2 variants. Study results and limitations: The analyses of TCR breadth and depth may have understated the size of total T cell responses. Placebo recipients showed lower spike-specific TCR breadth than vaccinees. Non-spike TCR breadth was similar in vaccine and placebo recipients.

Trimming took off 4 bases at V and 0 bases at J, with 13 bases between the two ends. CDR1 and CDR2 from the germline V gene are LGHNA and YNFKEQ. The CDR3 length is 16 residues. Produced via immunoSEQ multiplex PCR; TCRdb's table is partial and in-frame only. The sample holds under 95,000 clones, around 82% seen once. The chain carries TRBV4-2 and TRBJ1-3; the D is unclear. The sequencing here drew on peripheral blood, taken after recovery from COVID-19. The clonotype was recovered from a human donor who had recovered from COVID-19. The CDR3 DNA reads TGTGCCAGCAGCCCCCGGACGGTCAACTCTGGAAACACCATATATTTT. Amino acid sequence: CASSPRTVNSGNTIYF.